This T cell receptor (beta chain) was found in a study of response to subunit inactivated influenza vaccine. Study findings and constraints: Authors proposed each seasonal influenza vaccination draws in few new T cells.

V was cut by 0 bases and J by 0 bases, with 12 bases left in between. Germline CDR1 and CDR2: LGHNA and YSLEER. The CDR3 sequence is 17 residues long. With respect to this clonotype: Its antigen is unknown.

TCRdb redid the calling of the RT-PCR reads with MiXCR, one entry per CDR3 protein. The sample yields approximately 490,000 distinct CDR3 sequences, under 8.5% seen once. The sequencing here drew on PBMCs from blood, taken around 25 months after vaccination. This sequence was found in a man in his fifties or sixties who received an inactivated influenza vaccine. The rearrangement joins TRBV4-3 to TRBJ1-5; D is unclear. CDR3 region: CASSQELPEDSNQPQHF. The CDR3 DNA reads as TGCGCCAGCAGCCAAGAGTTGCCAGAAGATAGCAATCAGCCCCAGCATTTT.